This T cell receptor (beta chain) appears in the sequencing data of a study of long-term antiretroviral therapy in people with HIV. For the study at large: The earliest samples came from an era when ART typically awaited falling CD4 counts. Whole-study results and caveats: Diversity went up after ART and still fell short of transplant donor controls. Adherence to ART, viral resistance and therapy changes lacked any data.

A v3.0 immunoSEQ assay was performed at survey level. The assay was immunoSEQ multiplex PCR, and TCRdb's table has in-frame clones only and misses some. Found here are tens of thousands of clones, around 85% of them singletons; the top ten hold roughly 3.8%. Participants with HIV, all of them, were treated in the United States. As regards this clone: Antigen specificity is unknown.

CDR3 length: 15 amino acids. V gave up 0 bases and J gave up 7 bases, with 14 bases separating them. Germline V CDR1 and CDR2: SGHDT, YYEEEE. Sequencing used unsorted PBMCs, obtained 0.8 years before starting antiretroviral therapy. This TCR came from a man younger than 30 with HIV. The chain recombines TRBV5-6 with TRBJ2-4; a weak D match, TRBD1 (6 bases). Here the CDR3 DNA reads TGTGCCAGCAGCTTGGCGGACAGTGGGTTGAACATTCAGTACTTC. It is translated as CASSLADSGLNIQYF.